This T cell receptor beta chain was identified during a study of PD-L1 blockade in urothelial cancer (dated by TCRdb to the late 2010s). In terms of the full investigation: Therapy was started around 2014 for all patients, and atezolizumab 1,200 mg was administered intravenously every 3 weeks. About nine tenths of the roughly 29 patients were identified as males with urothelial cancer of bladder origin, and a prior smoking history was reported by 18 of 29 patients. An ECOG performance status of 0 or 1 was recorded for the patients, and 0 to 3 prior chemotherapy regimens had been received by the patients. Blood samples were analyzed at 3 weeks after treatment start (second dose) and at 6 weeks after treatment start. A median of around 150,000 T cells and fewer than 85,000 unique TCRs was obtained from blood samples, and a median clonality of 0.080 was observed. The study, an exploratory multi-omic analysis, examined somatic, immune and clinical correlates of response to PD-L1 blockade with atezolizumab in urothelial cancer. Pretreatment tumor samples, along with matched peripheral blood collected serially before and after atezolizumab treatment, underwent TCR sequencing. Durable clinical benefit was defined as a progression-free survival longer than 6 months, and TCR features were additionally tested against progression-free survival and overall survival. In the same patients, whole exome sequencing and RNA sequencing of pretreatment tumors were performed in addition to TCR sequencing. Fewer than ten patients reached durable clinical benefit, while about 19 patients did not. Pretreatment blood TCR-seq was available for about 30 patients, at least one posttreatment blood collection was obtained for some 25 patients, and tumor TCR-seq was available for some 25 patients. What the work shows at the level of the full study, not this receptor alone: Improved progression-free and overall survival was associated with having pretreatment peripheral blood TCR clonality below the median. Because the sample size was small (n of about 30) and many exploratory analyses were performed, the results are intended to be hypothesis-generating. At 3 weeks after the start of treatment, tumor-associated TCR clones in peripheral blood had expanded more in patients with durable benefit (n of about 20, p = 0.022).

On this clone itself: It has no known antigen specificity. No much larger clone exists at a distance of one base, and base qualities are not known.

CDR1 MNHEY and CDR2 SVGAGI were looked up in the germline V gene. The cysteine opens and the phenylalanine closes a CDR3 of 9 amino acids. The retained sequence is limited to the CDR3, 27 bases, with the frame set at the first base. A distance of 2 bases separates the germline ends of V and J, which lose 7 bases and 5 bases respectively. To estimate absolute template abundance from read counts, synthetic TCR analog templates were spiked into each PCR. The immunoSEQ assay used bias-controlled V and J gene primers to amplify TCRbeta CDR3 regions from genomic DNA. Rearranged TCRbeta segments were sequenced at approximately 20X coverage. In the paper's pipeline: Sequencing errors were corrected by clustering, and CDR3s were annotated against IMGT so that V, D and J genes could be assigned. Downstream analyses used only productive TCRbeta rearrangements and left out out-of-frame or stop-codon sequences. Clonality was calculated as one minus the Shannon entropy normalized by the log of the number of unique productive sequences. Fisher's exact test with Benjamini-Hochberg correction, using a cutoff of adjusted p below 0.01, was how clones that differed between time points or between blood and tumor were identified. TCRdb re-hosts the immuneACCESS table, in-frame sequences only. Its copies lack some clones; in the studies checked, an unresolved V gene accounts for under half of them, and the cause for the rest is not known. Clone size and the V and J calls come from that table; the DNA yielded D and trimming. This sample gives around 71,000 clones in total; 85% of them show up just once. Approximately 7.1% of the sample rests with the top ten.

The label giving this sample's time point can be read as: pretreatment peripheral blood. A cohort of 25 to 30 patients with locally advanced or metastatic urothelial carcinoma, treated at Memorial Sloan Kettering on a trial protocol, was included. Peripheral blood mononuclear cells were collected pretreatment and during treatment, with between 1 and 8 total time points obtained per patient. The Qiagen DNeasy Blood extraction kit was used to purify genomic DNA from total PBMCs and tumor samples. Collected pretreatment and during treatment, PBMCs were isolated and stored as previously described. The chain uses TRBV6-5 and TRBJ1-2; too little of a D gene remains to name it. The specimen comprised PBMCs, sampled around atezolizumab (anti-PD-L1) treatment. This TCR was recovered from a man aged 40-55 years with urothelial cancer. The CDR3 here reads CASTYGYTF. The sequenced DNA: TGTGCCAGCACGTATGGCTACACCTTC.